The clone carrying this TCR beta chain was found many times. This sample was taken from a study of tumor-infiltrating lymphocytes in oesophageal squamous cell carcinoma. TCRdb processed the PCR reads anew with MiXCR; each CDR3 protein has one entry. The data show roughly 13,000 distinct CDR3 sequences, roughly 50% seen once. The CDR3 sequence is 17 residues long. Germline V gene lookup returns CDR1 LGHNA and CDR2 YNFKEQ. The trim removed 0 bases at V and 11 bases at J, leaving 15 bases unmatched. This TCR derives from a male donor with esophageal squamous cell carcinoma. This chain connects TRBV4-2 to TRBJ2-5; 10 bases fit TRBD2. Sequencing input: blood. CDR3 residues: CASSQDWGGSGRLEQYF. The CDR3, as DNA: TGTGCCAGCAGCCAAGATTGGGGCGGTAGCGGGAGGCTTGAGCAGTACTTC.